Listed below are T cell receptor beta chains from one sample, sequenced in a study of radiotherapy plus CTLA-4 blockade in lung cancer. Sequencing was performed with immunoSEQ multiplex PCR; in TCRdb, only in-frame clones are kept and a portion is missing. The repertoire consists of roughly 92,000 clones, with more than 75% occurring once and the leading ten covering 2% to 2.5%. The input for sequencing was peripheral blood, taken from a patient treated with radiotherapy plus ipilimumab. The receptors originated from a human donor with non-small cell lung cancer who had a partial response to radiotherapy plus ipilimumab. Each CDR3 is given with its conserved first and last residue. A D gene is named only where the DNA matches it firmly. Expanded clones are given a class, and other clones once, few, many or no size at all.

j_call d_call v_call clone_size cdr3_nt cdr3_aa
TRBJ2-1 TRBD1 TRBV28 - TGTGCCAGCAGACCGGCGCTTGGACAGGGGGGCTACAATGAGCAGTTCTTC CASRPALGQGGYNEQFF
TRBJ2-1 TRBD1 TRBV18 - TGTGCCAGCTCACCAATGGGACAGGGGGTCGATGAGCAGTTCTTC CASSPMGQGVDEQFF
TRBJ2-7 TRBD2 TRBV5-1 - TGCGCCAGCAGCTTGTCTAGCGGGAACTACGAGCAGTACTTC CASSLSSGNYEQYF
TRBJ2-2 TRBD2 TRBV27 - TGTGCCAGCAGTCGCGCCGGGACTAGCTCCGGGGAGCTGTTTTTT CASSRAGTSSGELFF
TRBJ2-5 - TRBV28 - TGTGCCAGCAGTCCTAACAGGGTGTCTGGAGAGACCCAGTACTTC CASSPNRVSGETQYF
TRBJ1-5 - TRBV12-2 - TGTGCATCCCTGCGCGGGTGGGCGGTGTGGCCCCAGCATTTT CASLRGWAVWPQHF
TRBJ2-5 - TRBV5-1 - TGCGCCAGCAGCCCCGAGGGCGGTCAAGAGACCCAGTACTTC CASSPEGGQETQYF
TRBJ1-1 - TRBV2 - TGTGCCAGCAGTGCGGAGATGAACACTGAAGCTTTCTTT CASSAEMNTEAFF
TRBJ2-5 - TRBV5-6 - TGTGCCAGCAGCTTGGCCACAGGCGGAGAGACCCAGTACTTC CASSLATGGETQYF
TRBJ2-7 TRBD1 TRBV5-1 - TGCGCCAGCAGCTCCCGACAGGGTATCAACCACGAGCAGTACTTC CASSSRQGINHEQYF
TRBJ2-3 TRBD2 TRBV13 - TGTGCCAGCAGCTTGTGGGAGGGCCCGACAGATACGCAGTATTTT CASSLWEGPTDTQYF
TRBJ2-1 - TRBV7-8 - TGTGCCAGCAGCTTAGCGGCGGGAAGATCCTACAATGAGCAGTTCTTC CASSLAAGRSYNEQFF
TRBJ1-1 - TRBV7-2 - TGTGCCAGCAGCCAAACAGGGACTGAAGCTTTCTTT CASSQTGTEAFF
TRBJ1-2 - TRBV5-1 - TGCGCCAGCAGCTTGGGGAGAGGAAACTATGGCTACACCTTC CASSLGRGNYGYTF
TRBJ2-1 - TRBV12-1 once TGTGCCAGCAGCAGGGACTGCGGCTCCTACAATGAGCAGTTCTTC CASSRDCGSYNEQFF
TRBJ2-1 TRBD2 TRBV9 - TGTGCCAGCAGCCCGCCGGGACTAGCGGGAGGTATAGACAATGAGCAGTTCTTC CASSPPGLAGGIDNEQFF
TRBJ1-1 - TRBV2 - TGTGCCAGCAGTCTGGAGACAGTGAACACTGAAGCTTTCTTT CASSLETVNTEAFF
TRBJ1-2 TRBD1 TRBV27 - TGTGCCAGCAGTTCGACAGGGTGGAATGGCTACACCTTC CASSSTGWNGYTF
TRBJ1-2 TRBD1 TRBV28 - TGTGCCAGCAGTCTTGGACAGGGGCCTGGCTACACCTTC CASSLGQGPGYTF
TRBJ2-1 - TRBV5-1 - TGCGCCAGCAGCGCAAGCGGCGGATACAATGAGCAGTTCTTC CASSASGGYNEQFF
TRBJ1-1 - TRBV5-1 - TGCGCCAGCAGCTTCGTAATGGTACAGTTGGGCACTGAAGCTTTCTTT CASSFVMVQLGTEAFF
TRBJ1-1 - TRBV19 few TGTGCCAGTAGCTCCTGGGGGGGCTTCACTGAAGCTTTCTTT CASSSWGGFTEAFF
TRBJ2-5 - TRBV12-1 - TGTGCCAGCAGCTTTGCTGCCGACTGGGTGAAGACCCAGTACTTC CASSFAADWVKTQYF
TRBJ1-1 TRBD1 TRBV6-4 few TGTGCCAGCAGGGGGACAGTAAACCCGACTGAAGCTTTCTTT CASRGTVNPTEAFF
TRBJ1-5 - TRBV19 - TGTGCCAGTAGTACAGGACTTTCGAATCAGCCCCAGCATTTT CASSTGLSNQPQHF
TRBJ1-2 - TRBV19 - TGTGCCGTAAAAGACAGCAGGGGCTATGGCTACACCTTC CAVKDSRGYGYTF
TRBJ2-1 TRBD2 TRBV6-6 - TGTGCCAGCAGTTCGCGACGGGGGGTCAATGAGCAGTTCTTC CASSSRRGVNEQFF
TRBJ2-2 - TRBV5-1 - TGCGCCAGCAGGGAGGCGGGCAGAACGCCGAACACCGGGGAGCTGTTTTTT CASREAGRTPNTGELFF
TRBJ1-1 - TRBV30 - TGTGCCTGGTCACAGGGCTCGAACACTGAAGCTTTCTTT CAWSQGSNTEAFF
TRBJ2-1 TRBD2 TRBV7-9 - TGTGCCAGCAGCTCGCCATCGGGAGGGCAGTTCTTC CASSSPSGGQFF
TRBJ2-7 - TRBV2 once TGTGCCAGCGTTATTTCCCCCCCCTACGAGCAGTACTTC CASVISPPYEQYF
TRBJ2-7 - TRBV6-1 - TGTGCCAGCAGTGACGCGGGGGCCCCCTACGAGCAGTACTTC CASSDAGAPYEQYF
TRBJ1-1 - TRBV6-5 - TGTGCCAGCAGTGAATTACAGGGAATGGCTTTCTTT CASSELQGMAFF
TRBJ2-7 TRBD2 TRBV28 once TGTGCCAGCAGTTTCTTTGCGGGGGCCTACGAGCAGTACTTC CASSFFAGAYEQYF
TRBJ2-7 - TRBV28 - TGTGCCAGCTCAATCGGGACAAATACCTACGAGCAGTACTTC CASSIGTNTYEQYF
TRBJ1-2 TRBD1 TRBV6-1 - TGTGCCAGCAGTCACAGAGCAGGGGGCTATGGCTACACCTTC CASSHRAGGYGYTF
TRBJ1-4 - TRBV30 - TGTGCCTGGAGCAGAACAGGTCTATTGGAAAAACTGTTTTTT CAWSRTGLLEKLFF
TRBJ2-3 - TRBV29-1 - TGCAGCGCACATCCCGGAGGAGATACGCAGTATTTT CSAHPGGDTQYF
TRBJ2-1 TRBD2 TRBV28 - TGTGCCAGCACCACCGGGGGGGCCGTCAATGAGCAGTTCTTC CASTTGGAVNEQFF
TRBJ2-1 - TRBV7-7 - TGTGCTAGCAGTTCTAGGCCCCTCGGCTACAATGAGCAGTTCTTC CASSSRPLGYNEQFF
TRBJ2-1 - TRBV7-9 - TGTGCCAGCATGGAAGGAGGGCCCTTAATGGCCAATGAGCAGTTCTTC CASMEGGPLMANEQFF
TRBJ1-5 - TRBV7-9 - TGTGCCAGCAGTCCTACCCTAGACAATCAGCCCCAGCATTTT CASSPTLDNQPQHF